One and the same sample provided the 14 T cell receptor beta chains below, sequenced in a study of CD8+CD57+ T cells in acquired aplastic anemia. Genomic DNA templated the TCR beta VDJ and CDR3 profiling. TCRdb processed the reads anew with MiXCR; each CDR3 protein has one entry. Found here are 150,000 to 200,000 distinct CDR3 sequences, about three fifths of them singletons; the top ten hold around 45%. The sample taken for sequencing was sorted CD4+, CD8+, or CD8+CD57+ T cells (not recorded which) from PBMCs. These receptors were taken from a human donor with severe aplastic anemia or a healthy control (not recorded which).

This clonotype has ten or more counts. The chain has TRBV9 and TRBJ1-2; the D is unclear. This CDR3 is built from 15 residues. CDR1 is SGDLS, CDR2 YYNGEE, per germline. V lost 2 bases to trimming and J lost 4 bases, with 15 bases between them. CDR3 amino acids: CASSVDKGSVYGYTF. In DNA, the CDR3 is TGTGCCAGCAGCGTCGACAAGGGCTCGGTCTATGGCTACACCTTC.

The CDR3 loop reads CASSSGPNNEQFF. The CDR3 coding sequence is TGTGCCAGCAGCTCGGGACCAAACAATGAGCAGTTCTTC. The chain joins TRBV7-2 to TRBJ2-1, with D perhaps TRBD1 or TRBD2 (5 bases each). V lost 4 bases, J lost 5 bases, and 9 bases lay in between. The CDR3 totals 13 residues. From germline, CDR1 is SGHTA and CDR2 FQGNSA. Supplemented by reference TRBV7-2 and TRBJ2-1, the full variable domain reads GAGVSQSPSNKVTEKGKDVELRCDPISGHTALYWYRQSLGQGLEFLIYFQGNSAPDKSGLPSDRFSAERTGGSVSTLTIQRTQQEDSAVYLCASSSGPNNEQFFGPGTRLTVL.

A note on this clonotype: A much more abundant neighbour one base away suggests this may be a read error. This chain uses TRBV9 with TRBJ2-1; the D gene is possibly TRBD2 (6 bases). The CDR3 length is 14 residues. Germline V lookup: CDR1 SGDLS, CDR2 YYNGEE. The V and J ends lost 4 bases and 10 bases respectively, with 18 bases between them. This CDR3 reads CASSLGRDWSEQFF. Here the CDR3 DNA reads TGTGCCAGCAGCTTAGGGCGGGATTGGAGCGAGCAGTTCTTC.

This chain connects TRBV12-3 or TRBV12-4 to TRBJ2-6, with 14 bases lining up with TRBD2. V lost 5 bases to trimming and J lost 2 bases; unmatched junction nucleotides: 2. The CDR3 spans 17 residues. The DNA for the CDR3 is TGTGCCAGCAGTGGACTAGCGGGGGGCGCTGGGGCCAACGTCCTGACTTTC. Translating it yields CASSGLAGGAGANVLTF.

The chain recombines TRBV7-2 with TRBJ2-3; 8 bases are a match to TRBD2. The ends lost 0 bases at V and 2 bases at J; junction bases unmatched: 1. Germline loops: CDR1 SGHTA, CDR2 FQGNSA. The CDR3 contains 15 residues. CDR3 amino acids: CASSLARGDTDTQYF. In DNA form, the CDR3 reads TGTGCCAGCAGCTTAGCGCGGGGGGACACAGATACGCAGTATTTT.

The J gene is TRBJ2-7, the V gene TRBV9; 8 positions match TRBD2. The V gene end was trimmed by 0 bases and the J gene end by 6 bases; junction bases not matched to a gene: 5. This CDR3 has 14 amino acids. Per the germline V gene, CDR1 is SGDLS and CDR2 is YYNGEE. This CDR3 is CASSVDGGASEQYF. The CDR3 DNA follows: TGTGCCAGCAGCGTAGACGGGGGGGCCTCCGAGCAGTACTTC.

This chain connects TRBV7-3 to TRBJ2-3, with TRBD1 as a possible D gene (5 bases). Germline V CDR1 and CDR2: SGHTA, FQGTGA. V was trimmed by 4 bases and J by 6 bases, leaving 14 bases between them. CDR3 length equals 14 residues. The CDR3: CASSSWTLRDTQYF. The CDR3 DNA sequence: TGTGCCAGCAGCTCCTGGACATTGAGGGATACGCAGTATTTT.

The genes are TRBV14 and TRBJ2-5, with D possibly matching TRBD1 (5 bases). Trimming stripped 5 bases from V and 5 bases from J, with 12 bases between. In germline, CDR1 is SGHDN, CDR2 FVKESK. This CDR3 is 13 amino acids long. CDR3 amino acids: CASSVLAGETQYF. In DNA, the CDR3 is TGTGCCAGCAGCGTATTAGCAGGGGAGACCCAGTACTTC.

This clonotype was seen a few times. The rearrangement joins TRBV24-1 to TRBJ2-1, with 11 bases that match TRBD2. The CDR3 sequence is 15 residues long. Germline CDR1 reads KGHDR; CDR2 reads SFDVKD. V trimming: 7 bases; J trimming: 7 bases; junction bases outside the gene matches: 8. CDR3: CATRLVAGGWNEQFF. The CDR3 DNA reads TGTGCCACCAGGCTCGTAGCGGGAGGGTGGAATGAGCAGTTCTTC.

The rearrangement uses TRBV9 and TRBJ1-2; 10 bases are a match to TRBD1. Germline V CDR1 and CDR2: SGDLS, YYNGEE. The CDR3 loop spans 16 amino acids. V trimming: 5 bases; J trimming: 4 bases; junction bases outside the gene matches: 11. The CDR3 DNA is TGTGCCAGCAGTTTAGAAGGGACAGGGGTAATCTATGGCTACACCTTC. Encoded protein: CASSLEGTGVIYGYTF.

In nucleotides, the CDR3 is TGTGCCATCAGTGAGTCGAACGGGCTAGCAGGGGTCGGAGATACGCAGTATTTT. It encodes CAISESNGLAGVGDTQYF. The chain is built from TRBV10-3 and TRBJ2-3; D is possibly TRBD1 (6 bases). Trimming stripped 0 bases from V and 5 bases from J, with 21 bases between. The length of the CDR3 is 18 residues. Germline CDR1 reads ENHRY; CDR2 reads SYGVKD.

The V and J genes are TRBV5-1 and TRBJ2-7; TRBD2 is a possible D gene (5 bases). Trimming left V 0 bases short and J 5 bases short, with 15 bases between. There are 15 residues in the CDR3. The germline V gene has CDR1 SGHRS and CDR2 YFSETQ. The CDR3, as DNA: TGCGCCAGCAGCTTGGCTTCGTCTAGCCTCCACGAGCAGTACTTC. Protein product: CASSLASSSLHEQYF.

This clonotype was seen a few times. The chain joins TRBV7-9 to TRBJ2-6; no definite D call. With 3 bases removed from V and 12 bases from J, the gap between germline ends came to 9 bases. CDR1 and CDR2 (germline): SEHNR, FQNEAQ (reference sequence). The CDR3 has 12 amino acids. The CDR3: CASSLGMRVLTF. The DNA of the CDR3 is TGTGCCAGCAGCTTGGGAATGCGCGTCCTGACTTTC.

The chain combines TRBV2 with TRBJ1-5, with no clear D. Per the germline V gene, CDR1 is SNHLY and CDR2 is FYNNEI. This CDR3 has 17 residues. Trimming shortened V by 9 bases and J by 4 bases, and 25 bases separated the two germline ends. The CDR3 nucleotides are TGTGCCAGTGCTGGACCCGGGCAGGCAATAGCAAATCAGCCCCAGCATTTT. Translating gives CASAGPGQAIANQPQHF.